A selection of T cell receptor beta chains follows, all from one sample in a study of T cells after yellow fever vaccination. Each CDR3 protein is one row after TCRdb ran MiXCR on the 5' RACE reads. Of some 320,000 distinct CDR3 sequences listed, about 10% were seen once; the top ten hold 3% to 3.5%. Material: CD4+ T cells sorted from PBMCs, obtained 45 days after the yellow fever booster vaccination. These receptors were collected from a young man who received the YFV17D yellow fever vaccine. Both conserved end residues are part of each CDR3. D genes are given only for firm matches. Clone size, where shown, is once, few, many, or a class for clones that have expanded.

V	J	D	size	DNA	CDR3
TRBV5-1	TRBJ2-1	TRBD1	many	TGCGCCAGCAGCTTTCAGGGGGCCAATGAGCAGTTCTTC	CASSFQGANEQFF
TRBV7-9	TRBJ1-1	.	.	TGTGCCAGCAGCTTAGACGACTACACTGAAGCTTTCTTT	CASSLDDYTEAFF
TRBV6-6	TRBJ1-2	TRBD1	.	TGTGCCAGCAGTTCCCTGGACAGGGACTATGGCTACACCTTC	CASSSLDRDYGYTF
TRBV19	TRBJ1-5	TRBD1	.	TGTGCCAGTAGTTCAGCCTTGAGGGGGCGAGAGCCCCAGCATTTT	CASSSALRGREPQHF
TRBV20-1	TRBJ1-5	.	.	TGCAGTGCTAGCCATAGCCCTAAGCAGCCCCAGCATTTT	CSASHSPKQPQHF
TRBV5-6	TRBJ2-3	.	many	TGTGCCAGCAGCTTAGGCTCGGGTAGCACAGATACGCAGTATTTT	CASSLGSGSTDTQYF
TRBV24-1	TRBJ2-3	TRBD1	few	TGTGCCACCAGTGATGGCCGGGACAGGGTCAGGTCAGATACGCAGTATTTT	CATSDGRDRVRSDTQYF
TRBV20-1	TRBJ2-7	.	few	TGCAGTGCTAGTGACGGCTACGAGCAGTACTTC	CSASDGYEQYF
TRBV4-3	TRBJ2-1	TRBD2	few	TGCGCCAGCAGCCAAACCGGGGCGGGGGGCCACAATGAGCAGTTCTTC	CASSQTGAGGHNEQFF
TRBV19	TRBJ2-5	.	.	TGTGCCAGTAGTATGAAAAGGGGAGAGACCCAGTACTTC	CASSMKRGETQYF
TRBV6-2/TRBV6-3	TRBJ1-2	TRBD1	few	TGTGCCAGCACCTTCACGAGGGACAGCCTAAACTATGGCTACACCTTC	CASTFTRDSLNYGYTF
TRBV1	TRBJ1-1	.	few	TGCACCAGCAGCCAGGCAGGGCCCATGAACACTGAAGCTTTCTTT	CTSSQAGPMNTEAFF
TRBV29-1	TRBJ1-2	.	.	TGCAGCGTTGAAGATTGGGCCAGGGTGGACTATGGCTACACCTTC	CSVEDWARVDYGYTF
TRBV6-5	TRBJ1-2	.	few	TGTGCCAGCAGCGAACAGGGAAGAGCGGATGGCTACACCTTC	CASSEQGRADGYTF
TRBV6-6	TRBJ1-6	.	.	TGTGCCAGCAGTTACTCGACCGCAGGGAATTCACCCCTCCACTTT	CASSYSTAGNSPLHF
TRBV5-1	TRBJ1-3	.	few	TGCGCCAGCAGCCTTATCCCGGGTGAAGAAAACACCATATATTTT	CASSLIPGEENTIYF
TRBV7-3	TRBJ2-1	TRBD2	.	TGTGCCAGCAGCTGGGGTAGCGGGGGGCCCCCCAATGAGCAGTTCTTC	CASSWGSGGPPNEQFF
TRBV4-1	TRBJ1-3	TRBD1	few	TGCGCCAGCAGCCAAGGGGGACAGCTAGGAAACACCATATATTTT	CASSQGGQLGNTIYF
TRBV2	TRBJ2-1	.	.	TGTGCCAGCAGTGAGGACAGCACGCGTAATGAGCAGTTCTTC	CASSEDSTRNEQFF
TRBV3-1	TRBJ2-7	TRBD1	.	TGTGCCAGCAGCCAAGTCAGTTCCGGGACAGGGCACCACGAGCAGTACTTC	CASSQVSSGTGHHEQYF
TRBV6-2/TRBV6-3	TRBJ1-1	TRBD1	.	TGTGCCAGCAGTCAGGGCCCGAAGGGGGCCACTGAAGCTTTCTTT	CASSQGPKGATEAFF
TRBV4-1	TRBJ2-5	TRBD2	few	TGCGCCAGCAGCCACCCCGGACTAGCGGGCACGGAGACCCAGTACTTC	CASSHPGLAGTETQYF
TRBV4-2	TRBJ1-4	.	.	TGTGCCAGCAGCCAAGAAACTGAGGAAAAACTGTTTTTT	CASSQETEEKLFF
TRBV6-4	TRBJ2-5	.	.	TGTGCCAGCAGCCCCCGGGAAGGGGAGACCCAGTACTTC	CASSPREGETQYF
TRBV20-1	TRBJ2-2	TRBD1	.	TGCAGTGCTAGCGAAGGACAGGGGATCAGAGCCGGGGAGCTGTTTTTT	CSASEGQGIRAGELFF
TRBV29-1	TRBJ2-3	.	many	TGCAGCGCCGGGGAACAGGTGGGAGATACGCAGTATTTT	CSAGEQVGDTQYF
TRBV7-9	TRBJ2-1	.	.	TGTGCCAGCAGCCTACAAGCCCTTTCCTACAATGAGCAGTTCTTC	CASSLQALSYNEQFF
TRBV7-3	TRBJ2-2	.	.	TGTGCCAGCAGCCCCCCCGGGCCCGGGGAGCTGTTTTTT	CASSPPGPGELFF
TRBV5-1	TRBJ2-3	TRBD2	.	TGCGCCAGCAGCTTGGCCGGGAGGGGGACAGATACGCAGTATTTT	CASSLAGRGTDTQYF
TRBV2	TRBJ1-2	.	.	TGTGCCAGCAGTGAGAGGGCTGCCCAGATCTATGGCTACACCTTC	CASSERAAQIYGYTF
TRBV9	TRBJ2-1	TRBD2	.	TGTGCCAGCAGCACCGGGACTAGTGTCCGTGAGCAGTTCTTC	CASSTGTSVREQFF
TRBV3-1	TRBJ2-3	.	few	TGTGCCAGCAGCCCAGTCGGGGCCCTCGGGAATACGCAGTATTTT	CASSPVGALGNTQYF
TRBV5-1	TRBJ2-3	TRBD2	.	TGCGCCAGCGCTACCGGACTAGCGGGGACCACAGATACGCAGTATTTT	CASATGLAGTTDTQYF
TRBV10-2	TRBJ2-7	.	.	TGCGCCAGCAGTGCTAGGACCGCTGGTGGGGGGGAGCAGTACTTC	CASSARTAGGGEQYF
TRBV10-3	TRBJ1-2	TRBD1	many	TGTGCCATCAGCCCGGGACAGCAGTATGGCTACACCTTC	CAISPGQQYGYTF
TRBV6-5	TRBJ2-3	.	few	TGTGCCAGCAAAAGAGGGGAGGGCACAGATACGCAGTATTTT	CASKRGEGTDTQYF
TRBV20-1	TRBJ2-2	.	many	TGCAGTGCTAGAGCCGGGACCCTAGTTGGGGAGCTGTTTTTT	CSARAGTLVGELFF
TRBV4-3	TRBJ2-1	TRBD2	.	TGCGCCAGCAGCCAAGGCCCGGGACTAGCGGGGGGGCTTGGTGAGCAGTTCTTC	CASSQGPGLAGGLGEQFF